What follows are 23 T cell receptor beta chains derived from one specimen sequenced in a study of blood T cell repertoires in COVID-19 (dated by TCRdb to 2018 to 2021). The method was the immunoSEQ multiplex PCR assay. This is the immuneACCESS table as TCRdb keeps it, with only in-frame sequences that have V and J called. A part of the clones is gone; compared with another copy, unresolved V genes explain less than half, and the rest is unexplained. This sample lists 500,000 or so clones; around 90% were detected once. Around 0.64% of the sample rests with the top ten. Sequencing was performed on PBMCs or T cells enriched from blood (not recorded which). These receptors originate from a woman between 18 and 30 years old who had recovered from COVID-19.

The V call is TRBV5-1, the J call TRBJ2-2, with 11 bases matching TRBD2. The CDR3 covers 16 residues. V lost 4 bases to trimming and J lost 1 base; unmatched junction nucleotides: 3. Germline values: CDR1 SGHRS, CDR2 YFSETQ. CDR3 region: CASSRGLAGNTGELFF. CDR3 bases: TGCGCCAGCAGCCGTGGACTAGCGGGGAACACCGGGGAGCTGTTTTTT.

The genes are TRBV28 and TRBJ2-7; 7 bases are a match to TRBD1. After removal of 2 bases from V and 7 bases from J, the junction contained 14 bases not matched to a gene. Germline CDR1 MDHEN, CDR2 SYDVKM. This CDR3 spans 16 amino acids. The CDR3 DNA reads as TGTGCCAGCAGTTTAACAGGGGCAGGGGGAGTTTGGGAGCAGTACTTC. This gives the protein CASSLTGAGGVWEQYF.

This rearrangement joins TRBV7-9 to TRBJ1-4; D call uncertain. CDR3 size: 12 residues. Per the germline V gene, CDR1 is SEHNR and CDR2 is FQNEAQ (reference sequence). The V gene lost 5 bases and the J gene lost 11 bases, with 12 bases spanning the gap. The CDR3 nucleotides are TGTGCCAGCAGCAGACGGGATGGGAAACTGTTTTTT. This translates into CASSRRDGKLFF.

This CDR3 reads CASSPGTGVTEAFF. For the CDR3, the DNA is TGTGCCAGCAGCCCTGGGACAGGGGTCACTGAAGCTTTCTTT. The chain has TRBV9 and TRBJ1-1; the match to TRBD1 covers 10 bases. The CDR3 contains 14 residues. Germline V CDR1 and CDR2: SGDLS, YYNGEE. The junction had 4 bases not matched to a gene; V was cut back by 4 bases and J by 4 bases.

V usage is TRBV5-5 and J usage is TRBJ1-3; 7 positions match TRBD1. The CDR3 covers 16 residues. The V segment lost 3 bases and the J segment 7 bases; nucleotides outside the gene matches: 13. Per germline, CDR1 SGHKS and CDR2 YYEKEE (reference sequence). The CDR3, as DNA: TGTGCCAGCAGCTGGAATATACAGCCAGGGGGGAACACCATATATTTT. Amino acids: CASSWNIQPGGNTIYF.

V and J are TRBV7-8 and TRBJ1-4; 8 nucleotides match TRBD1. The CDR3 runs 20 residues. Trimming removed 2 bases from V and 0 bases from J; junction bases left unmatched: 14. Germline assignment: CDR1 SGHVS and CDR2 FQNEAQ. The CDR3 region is CASSLTRTGYNSPTNEKLFF. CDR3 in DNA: TGTGCCAGCAGCTTAACTCGGACAGGGTATAACTCTCCAACTAATGAAAAACTGTTTTTT.

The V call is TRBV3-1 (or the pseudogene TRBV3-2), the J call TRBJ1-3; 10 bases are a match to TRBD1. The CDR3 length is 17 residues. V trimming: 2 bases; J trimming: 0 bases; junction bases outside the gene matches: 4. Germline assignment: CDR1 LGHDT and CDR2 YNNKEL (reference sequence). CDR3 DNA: TGTGCCAGCAGCCAAAAGGACAGGGGGATCTCTGGAAACACCATATATTTT. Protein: CASSQKDRGISGNTIYF.

The CDR3 spells CAITSSEENEQYF. For the CDR3, the DNA is TGTGCCATCACCTCCAGCGAGGAGAACGAGCAGTACTTC. The V call is TRBV10-3, the J call TRBJ2-7; no definite D call. Trimming stripped 7 bases from V and 5 bases from J, with 15 bases between. Germline V gene data show CDR1 as ENHRY and CDR2 as SYGVKD. The CDR3 has 13 residues.

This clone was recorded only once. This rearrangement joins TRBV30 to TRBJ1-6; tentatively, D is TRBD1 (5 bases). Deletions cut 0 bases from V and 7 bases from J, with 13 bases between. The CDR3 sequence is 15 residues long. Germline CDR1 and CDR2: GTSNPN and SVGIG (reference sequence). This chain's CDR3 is CAWSVRKGRNSPLHF. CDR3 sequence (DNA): TGTGCCTGGAGTGTACGAAAGGGGAGGAATTCACCCCTCCACTTT. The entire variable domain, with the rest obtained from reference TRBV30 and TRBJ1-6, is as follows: SQTIHQWPATLVQPVGSPLSLECTVEGTSNPNLYWYRQAAGRGLQLLFYSVGIGQISSEVPQNLSASRPQDRQFILSSKKLLLSDSGFYLCAWSVRKGRNSPLHFGNGTRLTVT.

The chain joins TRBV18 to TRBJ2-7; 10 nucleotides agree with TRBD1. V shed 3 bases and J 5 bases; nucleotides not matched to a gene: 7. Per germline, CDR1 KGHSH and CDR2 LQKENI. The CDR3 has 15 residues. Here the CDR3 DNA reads TGTGCCAGCTCACCTGCTGGGACAGGGGACCACGAGCAGTACTTC. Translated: CASSPAGTGDHEQYF.

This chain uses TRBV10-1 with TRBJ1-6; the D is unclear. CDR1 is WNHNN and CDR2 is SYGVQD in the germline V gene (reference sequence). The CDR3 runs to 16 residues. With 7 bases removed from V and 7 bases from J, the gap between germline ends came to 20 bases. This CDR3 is CASIYLRTGMNSPLHF. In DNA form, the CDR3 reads TGCGCCAGCATCTATTTAAGGACGGGAATGAATTCACCCCTCCACTTT.

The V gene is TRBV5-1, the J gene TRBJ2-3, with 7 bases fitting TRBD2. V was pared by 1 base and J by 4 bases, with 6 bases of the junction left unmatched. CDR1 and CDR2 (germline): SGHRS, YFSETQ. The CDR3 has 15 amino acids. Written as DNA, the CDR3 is TGCGCCAGCAGCTTGATCCCGACTAGCCCAGATACGCAGTATTTT. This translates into CASSLIPTSPDTQYF.

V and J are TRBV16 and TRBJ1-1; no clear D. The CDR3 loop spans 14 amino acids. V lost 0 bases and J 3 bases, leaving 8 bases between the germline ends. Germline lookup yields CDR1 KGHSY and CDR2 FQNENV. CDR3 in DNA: TGTGCCAGCAGCCAATCGGCCCGGGACACTGAAGCTTTCTTT. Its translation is CASSQSARDTEAFF.

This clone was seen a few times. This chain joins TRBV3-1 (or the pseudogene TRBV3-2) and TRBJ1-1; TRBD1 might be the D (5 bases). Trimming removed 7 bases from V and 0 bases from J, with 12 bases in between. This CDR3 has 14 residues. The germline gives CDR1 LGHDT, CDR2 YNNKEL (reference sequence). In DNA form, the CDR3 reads TGTGCCAGCACTGACCTAGGGGTGAACACTGAAGCTTTCTTT. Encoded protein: CASTDLGVNTEAFF.

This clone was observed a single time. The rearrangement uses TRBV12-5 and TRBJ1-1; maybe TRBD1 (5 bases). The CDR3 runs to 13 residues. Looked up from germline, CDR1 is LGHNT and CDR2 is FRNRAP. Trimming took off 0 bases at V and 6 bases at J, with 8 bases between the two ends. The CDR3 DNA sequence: TGTGCTAGTGGTTTGGTAGTAGGGGCTGAAGCTTTCTTT. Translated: CASGLVVGAEAFF.

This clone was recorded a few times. CDR3 nucleotides: TGTGCCAGTAGTCCAGGGAGGTCTGAAGCTTTCTTT. Translation: CASSPGRSEAFF. This chain connects TRBV19 to TRBJ1-1, with a tentative D call TRBD1 (5 bases). Germline loops: CDR1 LNHDA, CDR2 SQIVND (reference sequence). Trimming removed 5 bases from V and 6 bases from J, with 10 bases in between. The CDR3 spans 12 residues.

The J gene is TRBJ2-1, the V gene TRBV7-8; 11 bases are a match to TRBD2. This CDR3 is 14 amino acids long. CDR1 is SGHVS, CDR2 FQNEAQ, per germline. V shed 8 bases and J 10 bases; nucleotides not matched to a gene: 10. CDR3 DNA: TGTGCCAGCGGGAGGTTAGCGGGGGGGCCCGAGCAGTTCTTC. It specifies CASGRLAGGPEQFF.

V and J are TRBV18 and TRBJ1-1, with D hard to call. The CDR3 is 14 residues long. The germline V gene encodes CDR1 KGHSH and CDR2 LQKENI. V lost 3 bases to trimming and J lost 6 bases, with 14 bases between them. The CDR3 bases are TGTGCCAGCTCACCGCCCTCCCGGGAACCTGAAGCTTTCTTT. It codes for CASSPPSREPEAFF.

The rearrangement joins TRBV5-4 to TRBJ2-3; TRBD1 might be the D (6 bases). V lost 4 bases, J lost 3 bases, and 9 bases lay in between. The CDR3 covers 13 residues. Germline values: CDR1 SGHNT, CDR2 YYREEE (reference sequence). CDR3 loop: CASSPQGTDTQYF. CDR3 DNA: TGTGCCAGCAGCCCACAGGGTACAGATACGCAGTATTTT. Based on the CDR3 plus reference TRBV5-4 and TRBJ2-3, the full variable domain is ETGVTQSPTHLIKTRGQQVTLRCSSQSGHNTVSWYQQALGQGPQFIFQYYREEENGRGNFPPRFSGLQFPNYSSELNVNALELDDSALYLCASSPQGTDTQYFGPGTRLTVL.

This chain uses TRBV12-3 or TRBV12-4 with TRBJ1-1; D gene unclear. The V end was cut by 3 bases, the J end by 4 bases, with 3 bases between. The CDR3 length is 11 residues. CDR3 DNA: TGTGCCAGCAGTTTCGGCACTGAAGCTTTCTTT. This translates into CASSFGTEAFF.

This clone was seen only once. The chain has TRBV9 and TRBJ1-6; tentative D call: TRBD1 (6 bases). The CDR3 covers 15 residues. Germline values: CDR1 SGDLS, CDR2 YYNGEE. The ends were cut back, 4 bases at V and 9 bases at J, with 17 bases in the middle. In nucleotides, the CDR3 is TGTGCCAGCAGCTCCATCGGGGGGGGGCTTTCACCCCTCCACTTT. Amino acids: CASSSIGGGLSPLHF.

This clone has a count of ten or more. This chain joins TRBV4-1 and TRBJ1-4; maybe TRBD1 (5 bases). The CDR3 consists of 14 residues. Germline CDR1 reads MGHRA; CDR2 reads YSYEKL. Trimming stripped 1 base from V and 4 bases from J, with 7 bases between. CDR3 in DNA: TGCGCCAGCAGCCAAGGAGACAGTAATGAAAAACTGTTTTTT. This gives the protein CASSQGDSNEKLFF.

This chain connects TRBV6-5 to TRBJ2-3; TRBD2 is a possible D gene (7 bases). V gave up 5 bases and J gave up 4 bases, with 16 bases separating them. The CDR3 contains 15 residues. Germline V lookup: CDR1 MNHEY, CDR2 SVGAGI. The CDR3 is CASSRARGGADTQYF. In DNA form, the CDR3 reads TGTGCCAGCAGTCGAGCCAGAGGGGGGGCAGATACGCAGTATTTT.